The 20 T cell receptor beta chains presented below share a single source sample, sequenced in a study of cytomegalovirus exposure and HLA in healthy donors. PCR employed 60 Vbeta and 13 Jbeta primers. Sequencing was performed with immunoSEQ multiplex PCR; in TCRdb, only in-frame clones are kept and a portion is missing. The top ten hold 2.5% of the sample, which has 85,000 to 130,000 clones, roughly 74% seen once. The sequencing input was PBMCs. The source is a man in his forties or fifties in good health and CMV-seronegative.

V usage is TRBV4-1 and J usage is TRBJ2-7; D call uncertain. This CDR3 spans 15 amino acids. The germline V and J ends were trimmed by 3 bases and 3 bases, with 15 bases remaining between them. CDR1 and CDR2 from the germline V gene are MGHRA and YSYEKL. The CDR3 nucleotides are TGCGCCAGCAGCCAGGCCCCTAGTAGAGACTACGAGCAGTACTTC. It specifies CASSQAPSRDYEQYF.

DNA of the CDR3: TGCGCCAGCAGCCATCAGGGGTACGGGGAGCTGTTTTTT. Translation: CASSHQGYGELFF. The gene calls are TRBV4-1 and TRBJ2-2; a possible D gene is TRBD1 (6 bases). Germline V gives CDR1 MGHRA, CDR2 YSYEKL. The CDR3 is made up of 13 amino acids. The V and J ends lost 3 bases and 7 bases respectively, with 9 bases between them.

The chain joins TRBV2 to TRBJ2-7, with 7 bases matching TRBD1. Germline CDR1 and CDR2: SNHLY and FYNNEI. This CDR3 spans 13 amino acids. V lost 7 bases and J lost 4; bases outside the gene matches: 7. CDR3 coding DNA: TGTGCCAGCATAGACAGGGAATTTTACGAGCAGTACTTC. Protein sequence: CASIDREFYEQYF. The variable domain in full, completed from reference TRBV2 and TRBJ2-7, reads EPEVTQTPSHQVTQMGQEVILRCVPISNHLYFYWYRQILGQKVEFLVSFYNNEISEKSEIFDDQFSVERPDGSNFTLKIRSTKLEDSAMYFCASIDREFYEQYFGPGTRLTVT.

The V and J genes are TRBV11-2 and TRBJ2-5, with 10 bases lining up with TRBD2. Germline CDR1 SGHAT, CDR2 FQNNGV. V lost 0 bases and J lost 6; bases outside the gene matches: 7. This CDR3 is 16 amino acids long. CDR3 region: CASSLEGAGGLKTQYF. In DNA, the CDR3 is TGTGCCAGCAGCTTAGAGGGAGCGGGGGGGCTGAAGACCCAGTACTTC.

J is TRBJ2-2 and V is TRBV7-2; 8 nucleotides align to TRBD1. The CDR3 length is 14 residues. V shed 5 bases and J 7 bases; nucleotides not matched to a gene: 6. Germline lookup yields CDR1 SGHTA and CDR2 FQGNSA. CDR3 sequence (DNA): TGTGCCAGCAGCCCCGGACAGGGCCACGGGGAGCTGTTTTTT. Residues: CASSPGQGHGELFF.

This clone was counted once. The chain is built from TRBV4-2 and TRBJ2-7, with D possibly TRBD1 on 6 matching bases. CDR3 length: 15 amino acids. The germline gives CDR1 LGHNA, CDR2 YNFKEQ. V was shortened by 4 bases and J by 5 bases, with 18 bases between the two germline ends. The DNA for the CDR3 is TGTGCCAGCAGCCCTACCGGGACAAGGGTGGACGAGCAGTACTTC. Residues: CASSPTGTRVDEQYF.

V gene TRBV7-9 combines with J gene TRBJ2-5, with D tentatively TRBD1 (5 bases). V shed 7 bases and J shed 5 bases, with 20 bases lying between them. CDR3 length equals 15 residues. Germline V gene sequence: CDR1 SEHNR, CDR2 FQNEAQ (reference sequence). CDR3 sequence reads: CASTKTGWGVETQYF. As DNA, the CDR3 is TGTGCCAGCACAAAAACCGGGTGGGGCGTGGAGACCCAGTACTTC.

This clone was observed a single time. The chain uses TRBV9 and TRBJ1-4; no reliable D call. Between the trimmed V and J ends, which lost 3 bases and 8 bases, there was a span of 17 bases. Germline V CDR1 and CDR2: SGDLS, YYNGEE. The CDR3 is made up of 15 amino acids. The CDR3 sequence is CASSARGVPWEKLFF. The CDR3 nucleotides read TGTGCCAGCAGCGCACGGGGTGTGCCTTGGGAAAAACTGTTTTTT.

This chain links TRBV19 with TRBJ2-5, with D possibly matching TRBD1 (5 bases). Germline-derived CDR1 and CDR2 are LNHDA and SQIVND (reference sequence). The germline V and J ends were trimmed by 5 bases and 5 bases, with 12 bases remaining between them. There are 13 residues in the CDR3. The CDR3 loop reads CASSPGHGETQYF. The CDR3 bases are TGTGCCAGTAGTCCAGGACACGGGGAGACCCAGTACTTC.

This clone has more than one count but fewer than ten. The gene calls are TRBV4-1 and TRBJ2-1; 7 nucleotides line up with TRBD2. The CDR3 length is 14 residues. Germline CDR1 reads MGHRA; CDR2 reads YSYEKL. The junction had 6 bases not matched to a gene; V was cut back by 4 bases and J by 6 bases. CDR3 in amino acids: CASSPTRGVNEQFF. In DNA form, the CDR3 reads TGCGCCAGCAGCCCTACACGGGGGGTCAATGAGCAGTTCTTC.

This clone was counted only a few times. The rearrangement links TRBV7-3 to TRBJ1-1; no clear D gene. Per germline, CDR1 SGHTA and CDR2 FQGTGA. The CDR3 spans 13 residues. Trimming removed 5 bases from V and 6 bases from J, with 13 bases in between. The CDR3 DNA reads as TGTGCCAGCAGCACCCTGGAGCGAGCTGAAGCTTTCTTT. It yields the protein CASSTLERAEAFF.

The chain recombines TRBV28 with TRBJ2-7; possibly TRBD1 for D (6 bases). Germline values: CDR1 MDHEN, CDR2 SYDVKM. There are 14 residues in the CDR3. The V end was cut by 6 bases, the J end by 5 bases, with 17 bases between. As DNA, the CDR3 is TGTGCCAGCAGGGCCTGGAACAGGGAAAACGAGCAGTACTTC. It encodes CASRAWNRENEQYF.

This clone was recorded a few times. This chain connects TRBV6-6 to TRBJ2-3; 7 bases line up with TRBD1. This CDR3 region has 12 residues. The germline CDR1 and CDR2 sequences are MNHNY and SVGAGI (reference sequence). V lost 8 bases and J lost 2; bases outside the gene matches: 1. The CDR3 here is CASDRDTDTQYF. CDR3 bases: TGTGCCAGCGACAGGGACACAGATACGCAGTATTTT.

The chain links TRBV5-6 to TRBJ1-6; perhaps TRBD1 as D (5 bases). V gave up 4 bases and J gave up 10 bases, with 21 bases separating them. The CDR3 length is 16 residues. Germline CDR1 and CDR2: SGHDT and YYEEEE. The CDR3 DNA is TGTGCCAGCAGCCTCGGCCCAGGGAATCTCAAGTCACCCCTCCACTTT. Encoded protein: CASSLGPGNLKSPLHF.

The chain joins TRBV4-1 to TRBJ2-1, with D possibly TRBD1 on 6 matching bases. Germline loops: CDR1 MGHRA, CDR2 YSYEKL. The CDR3 has 16 amino acids. V dropped 0 bases and J dropped 8 bases, with 17 bases sitting between them. The CDR3 loop is CASSQEGRGVEDEQFF. The CDR3 nucleotides read TGCGCCAGCAGCCAAGAAGGCAGGGGAGTTGAGGATGAGCAGTTCTTC.

V usage is TRBV7-6 and J usage is TRBJ2-5, with TRBD2 matching over 10 bases. J was trimmed by 2 bases and V by 3 bases; bases with no gene match: 12. The CDR3 has 18 amino acids. CDR1 and CDR2 (germline): SGHVS, FNYEAQ. The DNA of the CDR3 is TGTGCCAGCAGCTTCGGGATGCTGGCTAGCGGGGGTCAAGAGACCCAGTACTTC. Amino acids: CASSFGMLASGGQETQYF.

This sequence joins TRBV29-1 and TRBJ2-3; D is possibly TRBD1 (6 bases). V was cut by 5 bases and J by 0 bases, with 12 bases left in between. Germline V gene data show CDR1 as SQVTM and CDR2 as ANQGSEA. This CDR3 contains 14 residues. The CDR3 region is CSVKGVASTDTQYF. The CDR3, as DNA: TGCAGCGTTAAGGGGGTGGCTAGCACAGATACGCAGTATTTT.

This sequence joins TRBV5-4 and TRBJ2-1; 9 positions match TRBD1. Germline values: CDR1 SGHNT, CDR2 YYREEE (reference sequence). J gave up 4 bases and V 5 bases, and 7 bases lay outside the gene matches. The CDR3 length is 15 residues. The CDR3 sequence: CASRNDRGGYNEQFF. CDR3 nucleotide sequence: TGTGCCAGCAGAAATGACAGGGGGGGATACAATGAGCAGTTCTTC.

The chain links TRBV5-1 to TRBJ2-5; D is undetermined. Trimming cost V 1 base and J 4 bases, with 8 bases left between them. There are 13 residues in the CDR3. Germline V gives CDR1 SGHRS, CDR2 YFSETQ. The CDR3 bases are TGCGCCAGCAGCTTGCAGGAATTAGAGACCCAGTACTTC. Translating it yields CASSLQELETQYF.

This rearrangement joins TRBV5-4 to TRBJ2-1; tentative D call: TRBD2 (6 bases). The germline V gene has CDR1 SGHNT and CDR2 YYREEE (reference sequence). This CDR3 is built from 15 residues. V lost 0 bases and J lost 1, with 8 bases in between. The CDR3 DNA is TGTGCCAGCAGCTTGGGACTAGGGTCCTACAATGAGCAGTTCTTC. Protein sequence: CASSLGLGSYNEQFF.